One sample yielded the 8 T cell receptor beta chains listed below, sequenced in a study of T-cell reconstitution after alpha-beta-depleted transplantation in children (TCRdb year 2016). Library preparation was by PCR. The instrument given in TCRdb is Illumina HiSeq 2500. Molecular barcoding was employed in the preparation of TCR libraries, with unique molecular identifiers being used to normalize TCRbeta repertoire quantification. The public sequencing data were trimmed at Q25 with fastp and processed into clonotypes with MiXCR by TCRdb, which kept only in-frame beta chains. When rows share a CDR3 protein, they turn into one entry using the most common DNA and genes. The sample yields 500,000 to 650,000 distinct CDR3 sequences; roughly 13% were counted once. Approximately 2.1% of the sample is taken by the ten largest. What the treatment or condition label conveys for this sample: allogeneic hematopoietic cell transplantation with graft depleted of TCRalphabeta T cells and CD19 B cells.

Source: PBMCs, mostly from graft donor cells, taken 360 days after TCRalphabeta/CD19-depleted stem cell transplant. These TCRs come from a male patient under 18 who had a stem cell transplant for acute myeloid leukemia, so the T cells may come from the graft donor.

This clonotype was found many times. The chain couples TRBV5-1 to TRBJ2-3, with D unclear. The V gene's germline CDR1 is SGHRS and CDR2 YFSETQ. The CDR3 runs to 13 residues. With 4 bases removed from V and 2 bases from J, the gap between germline ends came to 8 bases. CDR3 amino acids: CASSKDSTDTQYF. Written as DNA, the CDR3 is TGCGCCAGCAGCAAAGACTCCACAGATACGCAGTATTTT.

The chain has TRBV5-1 and TRBJ2-7; the D is unclear. CDR3 length equals 13 residues. Germline values: CDR1 SGHRS, CDR2 YFSETQ. V lost 5 bases, J lost 5 bases, and 14 bases lay in between. CDR3 sequence: CASSLNHRDEQYF. DNA of the CDR3: TGCGCCAGCAGTTTGAACCACCGTGACGAGCAGTACTTC.

This clonotype was detected a few times. This sequence joins TRBV10-1 and TRBJ1-6, with D perhaps matching TRBD1 (6 bases). Trimming took off 6 bases at V and 13 bases at J, with 19 bases between the two ends. The germline V gene encodes CDR1 WNHNN and CDR2 SYGVQD (reference sequence). The CDR3 covers 14 residues. Here the CDR3 DNA reads TGCGCCAGCAGGGACAGTTGCGGGTCCGTCCCCCTCCACTTT. Protein product: CASRDSCGSVPLHF.

The V gene is TRBV7-2, the J gene TRBJ1-2; TRBD1 matches at 8 bases. Trimming took 7 bases from V and 6 from J; bases not matched to a gene: 10. Germline CDR1 reads SGHTA; CDR2 reads FQGNSA. This CDR3 has 14 residues. The CDR3 sequence is CASIFRGHFHGYTF. The CDR3 region has the DNA TGTGCCAGCATCTTCAGGGGGCATTTCCATGGCTACACCTTC.

The V call is TRBV12-3 or TRBV12-4, the J call TRBJ2-7; D is possibly TRBD1 or TRBD2 (5 bases each). Trimming stripped 4 bases from V and 4 bases from J, with 17 bases between. The CDR3 covers 15 residues. The CDR3, as DNA: TGTGCCAGCAGTTCGACCGGGACGTATGAATACGAGCAGTACTTC. This sequence encodes CASSSTGTYEYEQYF.

Many counts were recorded for this clonotype. The junction shows a germline mismatch at one end, possibly a read error. The genes are TRBV25-1 and TRBJ2-5; D may be TRBD2 (5 bases). The CDR3 totals 12 residues. Germline values: CDR1 MGHDK, CDR2 SYGVNS. CDR3 amino acids: CASRVGGESQYF. The DNA for the CDR3 is TGTGCCAGCAGGGTCGGAGGAGAGAGCCAGTACTTC.

The chain couples TRBV9 to TRBJ1-4; D is possibly TRBD1 (5 bases). CDR3 size: 16 residues. Germline V gene lookup returns CDR1 SGDLS and CDR2 YYNGEE. V lost 4 bases, J lost 7 bases, and 20 bases lay in between. CDR3 in DNA: TGTGCCAGCAGCCCCACCAGCAGCGCCCAGGGTGAAAAACTGTTTTTT. It specifies CASSPTSSAQGEKLFF.

This clonotype occurred once. The chain links TRBV20-1 to TRBJ2-3; weak D call: TRBD1 (6 bases). The CDR3 has 12 amino acids. Trimming took 2 bases from V and 6 from J, leaving 9 bases between them. Germline values: CDR1 DFQATT, CDR2 SNEGSKA (reference sequence). CDR3 DNA: TGCAGTGCTAGAAGACAGGCGGATACGCAGTATTTT. Translated, it gives CSARRQADTQYF.